This T cell receptor beta chain stems from a study of blood T cell repertoires in COVID-19. Study overall: From T cells, B-cell-depleted T cells, or PBMCs came the material, which was cDNA or gDNA.

Using immunoSEQ multiplex PCR, the repertoire was profiled, and TCRdb retains in-frame clones only, with some absent. The table lists some 86,000 clones, approximately 89% of them singletons. CDR3 length equals 14 residues. Germline CDR1 LNHDA, CDR2 SQIVND (reference sequence). V gave up 4 bases and J gave up 4 bases, with 14 bases separating them. This chain links TRBV19 with TRBJ2-7; D is possibly TRBD2 (6 bases). Source material: peripheral blood. The origin of this receptor is a human donor with active COVID-19. The donor label of this sample is uncertain. CDR3 nucleotide sequence: TGTGCCAGTAGTAGGTCTAGCGCGGAATACGAGCAGTACTTC. As protein: CASSRSSAEYEQYF.